This T cell receptor beta chain comes out of a study of T cell repertoires in cytomegalovirus infection. As for the study in general: Well-studied HLA-B-restricted epitopes and recently identified HLA-C-restricted epitopes of CMV were both used in the study. Both CMV infection and a matching HLA type were indicated by public TCR beta signatures.

TCRdb re-analysed the reads in MiXCR, keeping a single row per CDR3 protein. The sample contains about 890,000 distinct CDR3 sequences, 30% to 40% of which appear only once. From germline, CDR1 is MNHEY and CDR2 SVGAGI. The CDR3 totals 18 residues. V trimming: 5 bases; J trimming: 4 bases; junction bases outside the gene matches: 14. On this clonotype: What it binds is not known.

Broader study findings: The cumulative frequency of public TCR beta families identified carriers of CMV plus the relevant HLA. Across the ex vivo response, the dominant clonotypes were HLA-C-restricted CMV-specific TCR beta clonotypes.

The TCR sequence derives from a human donor in good health (CMV status not recorded). Some clones in this sample may be carry-over from other donors' samples. The rearrangement uses TRBV6-5 and TRBJ2-2, with 9 bases aligning to TRBD1. Sample: cultured CD8+ T cells from PBMCs, taken from culture after CMV antigen stimulation. CDR3 in DNA: TGTGCCAGCAGTAATACAGGGGGCAAAGGAGAGGGCACCGGGGAGCTGTTTTTT. It translates to CASSNTGGKGEGTGELFF.